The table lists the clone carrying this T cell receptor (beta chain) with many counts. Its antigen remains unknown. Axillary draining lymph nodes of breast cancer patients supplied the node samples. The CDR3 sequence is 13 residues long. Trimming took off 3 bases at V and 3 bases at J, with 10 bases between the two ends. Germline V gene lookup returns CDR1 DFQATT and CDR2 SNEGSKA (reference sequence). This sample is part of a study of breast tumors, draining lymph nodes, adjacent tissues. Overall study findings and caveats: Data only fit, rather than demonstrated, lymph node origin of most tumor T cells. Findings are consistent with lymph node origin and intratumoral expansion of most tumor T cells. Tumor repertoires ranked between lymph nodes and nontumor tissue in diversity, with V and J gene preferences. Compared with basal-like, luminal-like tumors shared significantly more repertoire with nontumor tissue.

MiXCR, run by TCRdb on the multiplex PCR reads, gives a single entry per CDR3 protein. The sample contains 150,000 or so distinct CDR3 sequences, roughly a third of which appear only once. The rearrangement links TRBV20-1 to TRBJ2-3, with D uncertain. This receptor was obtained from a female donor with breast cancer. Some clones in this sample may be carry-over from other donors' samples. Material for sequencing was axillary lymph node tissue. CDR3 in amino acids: CSASLVVTDTQYF. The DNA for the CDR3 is TGCAGTGCTAGTTTGGTAGTGACAGATACGCAGTATTTT.